This record concerns one TCR beta chain sequence. The V and J ends lost 5 bases and 4 bases respectively, with 23 bases between them. Germline-derived CDR1 and CDR2 are SEHNR and FQNEAQ (reference sequence). The CDR3 contains 17 residues. Profiling relied on immunoSEQ multiplex PCR, and the TCRdb table lists in-frame clones only, not all of them. The sample yields under 100,000 clones, less than 90% seen once. These data come from a study of OX40 agonist ivuxolimab in advanced cancers. Study-level background: Clinicians treated patients with ivuxolimab, an agonistic anti-OX40 (CD134) antibody.

The gene calls are TRBV7-9 and TRBJ1-1; D is ambiguous. The TCR comes from an adult with an advanced solid tumor such as melanoma, head and neck, liver or kidney cancer. The sample consisted of CD4+ or CD8+ T cells sorted from blood, taken in a trial of the OX40 agonist ivuxolimab. The CDR3 DNA reads TGTGCCAGCAGCCAAGACACCGGGCCGTACTTCGGCACTGAAGCTTTCTTT. It yields the protein CASSQDTGPYFGTEAFF.